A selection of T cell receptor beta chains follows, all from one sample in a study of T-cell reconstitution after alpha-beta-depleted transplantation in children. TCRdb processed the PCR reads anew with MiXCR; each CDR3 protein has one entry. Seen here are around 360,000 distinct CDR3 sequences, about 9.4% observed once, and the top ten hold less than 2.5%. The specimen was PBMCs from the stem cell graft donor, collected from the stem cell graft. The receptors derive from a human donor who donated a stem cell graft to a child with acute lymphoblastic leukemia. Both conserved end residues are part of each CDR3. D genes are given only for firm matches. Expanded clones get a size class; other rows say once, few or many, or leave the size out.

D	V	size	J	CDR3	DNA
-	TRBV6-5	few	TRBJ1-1	CASSYFQPLGQTDTEAFF	TGTGCCAGCAGTTACTTTCAACCCCTCGGGCAGACAGACACTGAAGCTTTCTTT
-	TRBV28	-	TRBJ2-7	CASSSQLGGKDVQYF	TGTGCCAGCAGTTCCCAACTAGGTGGAAAGGATGTGCAGTACTTC
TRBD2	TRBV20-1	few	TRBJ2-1	CSARDPGTSGNEQFF	TGCAGTGCTAGAGATCCAGGGACTAGCGGGAATGAGCAGTTCTTC
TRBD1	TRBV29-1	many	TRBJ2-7	CSVGQGSYEQYF	TGCAGCGTAGGACAGGGTTCCTACGAGCAGTACTTC
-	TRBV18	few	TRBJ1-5	CASSPGQGQGQPQHF	TGTGCCAGCTCACCAGGTCAGGGGCAGGGACAGCCCCAGCATTTT
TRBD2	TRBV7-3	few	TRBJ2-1	CASSLPPGTSGSNEQFF	TGTGCCAGCAGCCTTCCCCCCGGGACTAGCGGGAGTAATGAGCAGTTCTTC
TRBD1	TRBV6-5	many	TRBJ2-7	CASSYLSGQTYEQYF	TGTGCCAGCAGTTACCTTTCGGGACAGACCTACGAGCAGTACTTC
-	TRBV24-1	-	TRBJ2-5	CATSDSNRWETQYF	TGTGCCACCAGTGACAGCAACCGATGGGAGACCCAGTACTTC
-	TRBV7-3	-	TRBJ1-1	CASSLYGRKPMNTEAFF	TGTGCCAGCAGCTTATACGGCAGAAAACCTATGAACACTGAAGCTTTCTTT
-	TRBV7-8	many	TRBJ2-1	CASSPGLNEQFF	TGTGCCAGCAGCCCGGGACTCAATGAGCAGTTCTTC
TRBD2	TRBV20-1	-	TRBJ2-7	CSARDSGLRGRVPSYEQYF	TGCAGTGCTAGAGATTCCGGTTTGCGCGGGAGGGTGCCCTCCTACGAGCAGTACTTC
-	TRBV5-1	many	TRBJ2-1	CASSQGQNNEQFF	TGCGCCAGCAGCCAAGGACAGAACAATGAGCAGTTCTTC
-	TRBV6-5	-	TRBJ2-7	CASSYVGYREAGLAYEQYF	TGTGCCAGCAGTTACGTGGGATACAGGGAGGCCGGGCTGGCCTACGAGCAGTACTTC
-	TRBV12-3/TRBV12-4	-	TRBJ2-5	CASSLREVYQETQYF	TGTGCCAGCAGTTTAAGGGAAGTGTACCAAGAGACCCAGTACTTC
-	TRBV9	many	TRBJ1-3	CASSLGQAGNTIYF	TGTGCCAGCAGCCTCGGCCAGGCTGGAAACACCATATATTTT
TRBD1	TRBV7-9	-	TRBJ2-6	CASSLGQGARGANVLTF	TGTGCCAGCAGCTTAGGACAGGGGGCGCGCGGGGCCAACGTCCTGACTTTC
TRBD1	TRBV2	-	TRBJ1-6	CASSIGQGNSPLHF	TGTGCCAGCAGTATAGGACAGGGGAATTCACCCCTCCACTTT
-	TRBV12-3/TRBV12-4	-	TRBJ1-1	CASSLEIEAFF	TGTGCCAGCAGTTTGGAAATAGAAGCTTTCTTT
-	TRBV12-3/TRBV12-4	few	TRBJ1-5	CASSPVGLTNQPQHF	TGTGCCAGCAGTCCCGTCGGCTTGACCAATCAGCCCCAGCATTTT
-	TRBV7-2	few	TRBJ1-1	CASTPLTGTANTEAFF	TGTGCCAGCACCCCCCTTACAGGGACGGCGAACACTGAAGCTTTCTTT
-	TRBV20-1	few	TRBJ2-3	CSASLAGEGDTQYF	TGCAGTGCTAGCTTGGCAGGGGAAGGAGATACGCAGTATTTT
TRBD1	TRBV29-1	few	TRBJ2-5	CSVGDRPYQETQYF	TGCAGCGTGGGGGACAGGCCATACCAAGAGACCCAGTACTTC
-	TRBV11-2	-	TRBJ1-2	CASSSFQPAILVAYGYTF	TGTGCCAGCAGCTCCTTTCAACCAGCCATTTTGGTTGCCTATGGCTACACCTTC
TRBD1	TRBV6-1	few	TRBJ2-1	CASNLDRESNEQFF	TGTGCCAGTAACCTCGACAGGGAATCTAATGAGCAGTTCTTC
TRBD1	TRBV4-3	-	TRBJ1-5	CASSQVWQGAGQPQHF	TGCGCCAGCAGCCAAGTCTGGCAGGGGGCTGGTCAGCCCCAGCATTTT
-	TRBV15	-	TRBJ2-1	CATSKEGFGNEQFF	TGTGCCACCAGCAAAGAGGGCTTCGGGAATGAGCAGTTCTTC
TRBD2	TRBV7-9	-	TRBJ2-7	CASSRRGTSGIHEQYF	TGTGCCAGCAGCCGACGCGGGACTAGCGGGATCCACGAGCAGTACTTC
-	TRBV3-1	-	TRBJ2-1	CASSQEGRGAAGEQFF	TGTGCCAGCAGCCAAGAGGGCCGGGGCGCAGCAGGCGAGCAGTTCTTC
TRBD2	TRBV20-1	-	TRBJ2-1	CSARVAGAIYNEQFF	TGCAGTGCTAGAGTGGCGGGAGCGATCTACAATGAGCAGTTCTTC
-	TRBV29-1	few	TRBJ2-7	CSVSPRSRGEQYF	TGCAGCGTTTCCCCTCGGTCGAGGGGTGAGCAGTACTTC
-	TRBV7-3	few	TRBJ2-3	CASSSPMGGAGQTGTDTQYF	TGTGCCAGCAGCTCCCCCATGGGGGGCGCAGGCCAAACTGGCACAGATACGCAGTATTTT
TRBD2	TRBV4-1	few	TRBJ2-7	CASSQGLADPYEQYF	TGCGCCAGCAGCCAGGGACTAGCGGACCCCTACGAGCAGTACTTC
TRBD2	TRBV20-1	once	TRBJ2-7	CSARDSSGSDSYEQYF	TGCAGTGCTAGAGATTCTAGCGGGAGTGATTCCTACGAGCAGTACTTC
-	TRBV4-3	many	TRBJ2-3	CASSQGQVRRTQYF	TGCGCCAGCAGCCAAGGGCAGGTCCGGAGGACGCAGTATTTT
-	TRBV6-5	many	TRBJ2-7	CASSYRDRYDEQYF	TGTGCCAGCAGTTACCGAGACAGATACGACGAGCAGTACTTC
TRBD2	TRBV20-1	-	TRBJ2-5	CSAPGEGSGRQMEETQYF	TGCAGTGCTCCAGGGGAAGGTAGCGGGAGGCAGATGGAAGAGACCCAGTACTTC
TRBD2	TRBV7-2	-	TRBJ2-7	CASSTRLAGDEQYF	TGTGCCAGCAGCACACGACTAGCGGGAGACGAGCAGTACTTC
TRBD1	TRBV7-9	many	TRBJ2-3	CASMDRVRSTDTQYF	TGTGCCAGCATGGACAGGGTTCGTAGCACAGATACGCAGTATTTT
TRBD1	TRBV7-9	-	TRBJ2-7	CASSLYPGTGGNYEQYF	TGTGCCAGCAGCTTGTACCCCGGGACAGGGGGAAACTACGAGCAGTACTTC
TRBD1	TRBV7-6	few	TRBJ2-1	CASSSITSGGPRWDEQFF	TGTGCCAGCAGCTCCATCACCTCAGGGGGCCCTCGCTGGGATGAGCAGTTCTTC
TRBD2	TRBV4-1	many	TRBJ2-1	CASSLDLAGWDNEQFF	TGCGCCAGCAGCCTCGACCTAGCGGGGTGGGACAATGAGCAGTTCTTC
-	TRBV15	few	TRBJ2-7	CATSRVAGASYEQYF	TGTGCCACCAGCAGAGTGGCGGGGGCCTCCTACGAGCAGTACTTC
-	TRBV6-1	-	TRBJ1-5	CASSEKEGWGFSNQPQHF	TGTGCCAGCAGTGAAAAGGAAGGTTGGGGCTTTAGCAATCAGCCCCAGCATTTT
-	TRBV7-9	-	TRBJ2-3	CASSSASPKPDTQYF	TGTGCCAGCAGCTCGGCGTCACCCAAACCGGATACGCAGTATTTT
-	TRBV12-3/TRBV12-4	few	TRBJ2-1	CASSLARLALYNEQFF	TGTGCCAGCAGTTTAGCGCGGCTAGCGCTCTACAATGAGCAGTTCTTC
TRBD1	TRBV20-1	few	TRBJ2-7	CSARGSGQGSYEQYF	TGCAGTGCTAGAGGTTCGGGACAGGGATCCTACGAGCAGTACTTC
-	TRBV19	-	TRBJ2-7	CASTSASIHEQYF	TGTGCCAGTACCTCAGCGTCGATCCACGAGCAGTACTTC
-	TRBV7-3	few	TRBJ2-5	CASSFRPGHPREETQYF	TGTGCCAGCAGCTTTCGACCGGGTCATCCCAGGGAAGAGACCCAGTACTTC
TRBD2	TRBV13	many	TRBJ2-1	CASKPSGSYEQFF	TGTGCCAGCAAGCCTAGCGGGAGTTATGAGCAGTTCTTC
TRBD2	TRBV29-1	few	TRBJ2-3	CSVEVGTSGSYTQYF	TGCAGCGTTGAAGTCGGCACTAGCGGGAGTTATACGCAGTATTTT
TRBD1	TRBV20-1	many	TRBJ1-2	CSARTGEDYGYTF	TGCAGTGCACGGACAGGGGAGGACTATGGCTACACCTTC
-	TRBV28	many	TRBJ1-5	CASYYGGSQPQHF	TGTGCCAGCTATTATGGGGGGTCGCAGCCCCAGCATTTT
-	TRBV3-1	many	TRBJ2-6	CASSPGISGANVLTF	TGTGCCAGCAGCCCCGGGATTTCTGGGGCCAACGTCCTGACTTTC
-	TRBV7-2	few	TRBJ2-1	CASSSLTATNEQFF	TGTGCCAGCAGCTCCTTGACTGCCACCAACGAGCAGTTCTTC
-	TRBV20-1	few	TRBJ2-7	CSARDRQSEF	TGCAGTGCTAGAGATAGGCAGTCAGAGTTC